Below, 5 T cell receptor beta chains from the same sample are listed, as sequenced in a study of identical twins. One entry per CDR3 protein, called by TCRdb with MiXCR from the 5' RACE reads. The sample includes 450,000 or so distinct CDR3 sequences, about 24% of them seen just once. The data were also submitted as part of a second study, on T cells expressing NK-cell markers.

Material: CD4+ T cells sorted from blood. These receptors were taken from a woman between 18 and 29 years old in good health.

This clonotype was counted only a few times. This chain connects TRBV5-4 to TRBJ2-3; D perhaps matches TRBD1 (6 bases). The CDR3 covers 15 residues. Germline CDR1 and CDR2: SGHNT and YYREEE (reference sequence). The V gene lost 4 bases and the J gene lost 4 bases, with 16 bases spanning the gap. The CDR3 DNA follows: TGTGCCAGCAGCGCCCCCAGGGGTGGGTCAGATACGCAGTATTTT. It codes for CASSAPRGGSDTQYF.

This clonotype was observed a handful of times. The chain carries TRBV5-1 and TRBJ2-6; perhaps TRBD1 as D (5 bases). The V gene lost 4 bases and the J gene lost 4 bases, with 12 bases spanning the gap. The CDR3 length is 15 residues. Germline CDR1 reads SGHRS; CDR2 reads YFSETQ. This chain's CDR3 is CASSERGAGANVLTF. The CDR3 bases are TGCGCCAGCAGCGAAAGGGGCGCGGGGGCCAACGTCCTGACTTTC.

V gene TRBV7-2 combines with J gene TRBJ2-3, with 9 positions matching TRBD1. V shed 5 bases, J shed 3 bases, and the junction held 6 bases outside the gene matches. The CDR3 sequence is 15 residues long. Germline assignment: CDR1 SGHTA and CDR2 FQGNSA. The CDR3 sequence is CASSRWGQGTDTQYF. The CDR3 DNA reads as TGTGCCAGCAGCCGATGGGGACAGGGAACAGATACGCAGTATTTT.

This clonotype has more than one count but fewer than ten. The chain couples TRBV24-1 to TRBJ2-1, with D perhaps TRBD2 (6 bases). This CDR3 spans 16 amino acids. Germline V lookup: CDR1 KGHDR, CDR2 SFDVKD. The V and J ends lost 5 bases and 2 bases respectively, with 15 bases between them. CDR3 region: CATSAATSQAYNEQFF. The CDR3 region has the DNA TGTGCCACCAGTGCCGCGACTAGTCAGGCCTACAATGAGCAGTTCTTC.

This clonotype was seen a handful of times. The chain employs TRBV12-3 or TRBV12-4 and TRBJ1-6; 8 bases agree with TRBD1. The trim removed 6 bases at V and 6 bases at J, leaving 4 bases unmatched. The CDR3 covers 14 residues. The CDR3 sequence is CASSQTGVNSPLHF. DNA of the CDR3: TGTGCCAGCAGCCAGACAGGGGTTAATTCACCCCTCCACTTT.